This record concerns one T cell receptor beta chain sequence. Its antigen is currently unknown. An end of the junction does not agree with germline; a read error may underlie this. The CDR3 has 13 amino acids. In germline, CDR1 is SNHLY, CDR2 FYNNEI. PCR involved 60 Vbeta and 13 Jbeta primers. Per the original methods: In a later analysis, about 9.9 million of 83 million or so unique beta chains occurred in at least two donors. Assay: immunoSEQ multiplex PCR; the TCRdb copy retains only in-frame clones and omits some. The D gene and trimming were derived from the DNA, and the V and J assignments and clone size from that table. The sample has roughly 120,000 clones; roughly 81% are singletons. This sample is drawn from a study of cytomegalovirus exposure and HLA in healthy donors. At the level of the study: As released early, the data held some 85 million unique TCRs from HLA-typed donors. Study-wide results and limits: It was assumed in the presence/absence analyses that sequencing depth was roughly uniform across donors.

The rearrangement links TRBV2 to TRBJ1-2; tentative D call: TRBD1 (6 bases). Sequences were obtained from PBMCs. The source of this sequence is a woman in her thirties in good health and CMV-seronegative. CDR3 coding DNA: TGTGCCAGCAGCGAAGGACAGTCCTATGGCTACACCTTC. This translates into CASSEGQSYGYTF.